This entry lists 31 T cell receptor beta chains sequenced from one sample in a study of T cell changes during pregnancy in multiple sclerosis. This table comes from immunoSEQ multiplex PCR, and its TCRdb copy is limited to in-frame clones, with some not included. In the table there are 100,000 or so clones, roughly nine tenths of which are singletons. The sample consisted of peripheral blood, taken in the second trimester of pregnancy. Every receptor here comes from a female donor with multiple sclerosis, enrolled in a pregnancy study.

This chain joins TRBV2 and TRBJ1-5; TRBD1 aligns across 7 bases. Germline lookup yields CDR1 SNHLY and CDR2 FYNNEI. Germline trimming cut 5 bases from V and 0 bases from J; bases unmatched to any gene: 4. This CDR3 has 15 amino acids. CDR3: CASSPTGLSNQPQHF. The CDR3 DNA follows: TGTGCCAGCAGTCCGACAGGGCTTAGCAATCAGCCCCAGCATTTT. The full variable domain, rest sourced from reference TRBV2 and TRBJ1-5, is EPEVTQTPSHQVTQMGQEVILRCVPISNHLYFYWYRQILGQKVEFLVSFYNNEISEKSEIFDDQFSVERPDGSNFTLKIRSTKLEDSAMYFCASSPTGLSNQPQHFGDGTRLSIL.

The V gene is TRBV5-1, the J gene TRBJ2-3, with D possibly being TRBD1 (6 bases). Germline V gives CDR1 SGHRS, CDR2 YFSETQ. This CDR3 contains 20 residues. Deletions cut 1 base from V and 3 bases from J, with 27 bases between. CDR3 amino acids: CASSLLSVAAAGVFTDTQYF. The CDR3 DNA reads TGCGCCAGCAGCTTGTTATCCGTCGCGGCCGCAGGGGTATTTACAGATACGCAGTATTTT.

V is TRBV28 and J is TRBJ2-7; TRBD1 agrees at 12 bases. Looked up from germline, CDR1 is MDHEN and CDR2 is SYDVKM. This CDR3 region has 16 residues. J lost 7 bases, V lost 5 bases, and 12 bases had no gene match. The CDR3 DNA reads as TGTGCCAGCAGTACCCTAGGGACAGGGGGCTCGCAGGAGCAGTACTTC. It specifies CASSTLGTGGSQEQYF.

This chain uses TRBV30 with TRBJ1-2; 9 bases agree with TRBD1. Germline-derived CDR1 and CDR2 are GTSNPN and SVGIG (reference sequence). Trimming at V came to 3 bases and at J to 4 bases, leaving 6 bases not matched to a gene. The CDR3 is made up of 14 amino acids. The CDR3 sequence is CAWSLTGGPYGYTF. CDR3 bases: TGTGCCTGGAGCCTCACAGGGGGCCCCTATGGCTACACCTTC.

This rearrangement joins TRBV5-1 to TRBJ2-1; 14 positions match TRBD2. With 3 bases clipped from V and 5 bases from J, the junction kept 4 bases outside the gene matches. This CDR3 has 16 residues. CDR1 and CDR2 from the germline V gene are SGHRS and YFSETQ. The chain's CDR3 is CASSSWTSGGNNEQFF. Here the CDR3 DNA reads TGCGCCAGCAGCTCTTGGACTAGCGGGGGGAACAATGAGCAGTTCTTC.

The V call is TRBV29-1, the J call TRBJ2-3, with 14 bases that match TRBD2. This CDR3 is built from 17 residues. Trimming took 4 bases from V and 0 from J; bases not matched to a gene: 6. Germline V gene sequence: CDR1 SQVTM, CDR2 ANQGSEA. The chain's CDR3 is CSVGGTSGGSSTDTQYF. CDR3 DNA: TGCAGCGTTGGCGGGACTAGCGGGGGTTCTAGCACAGATACGCAGTATTTT.

J is TRBJ2-7 and V is TRBV10-2; the match to TRBD2 covers 7 bases. CDR3 length: 14 amino acids. V shed 0 bases and J 10 bases; nucleotides not matched to a gene: 9. Germline V gives CDR1 WSHSY, CDR2 SAAADI. CDR3 residues: CASSESGLGIVQYF. CDR3 coding DNA: TGCGCCAGCAGTGAGTCCGGACTAGGGATCGTCCAGTACTTC.

The chain employs TRBV30 and TRBJ1-5, with D hard to call. V lost 3 bases and J 6 bases, leaving 18 bases between the germline ends. This CDR3 is 15 amino acids long. Germline lookup yields CDR1 GTSNPN and CDR2 SVGIG (reference sequence). CDR3 nucleotides: TGTGCCTGGAGCCTTCGCGACACGGGGAGTCAGCCCCAGCATTTT. Encoded protein: CAWSLRDTGSQPQHF.

The chain links TRBV30 to TRBJ1-3; D is perhaps TRBD1 (5 bases). Germline CDR1 is GTSNPN and CDR2 is SVGIG (reference sequence). The CDR3 has 15 residues. V lost 2 bases to trimming and J lost 0 bases, with 11 bases between them. The CDR3 sequence is CAWSRGTPSGNTIYF. CDR3 in DNA: TGTGCCTGGAGTAGAGGGACTCCCTCTGGAAACACCATATATTTT.

The chain combines TRBV2 with TRBJ2-5; no reliable D call. The CDR3 consists of 13 residues. The ends were cut back, 4 bases at V and 5 bases at J, with 11 bases in the middle. CDR1 is SNHLY and CDR2 is FYNNEI in the germline V gene. This chain's CDR3 is CASSVTTKETQYF. Written as DNA, the CDR3 is TGTGCCAGCAGTGTGACCACTAAGGAGACCCAGTACTTC.

The V gene is TRBV9, the J gene TRBJ1-2; possible D gene TRBD1, 5 bases. V lost 7 bases to trimming and J lost 6 bases, with 10 bases between them. The CDR3 runs to 11 residues. Germline lookup yields CDR1 SGDLS and CDR2 YYNGEE. The CDR3 loop reads CASEGDDGYTF. As DNA, the CDR3 is TGTGCCAGCGAAGGGGATGATGGCTACACCTTC.

V and J are TRBV20-1 and TRBJ1-1; D not resolved. There are 11 residues in the CDR3. Germline V gene data show CDR1 as DFQATT and CDR2 as SNEGSKA (reference sequence). V lost 7 bases and J lost 1, with 7 bases in between. The CDR3 DNA follows: TGCAGTGGAGTAGCGAACACTGAAGCTTTCTTT. Protein sequence: CSGVANTEAFF.

The chain is built from TRBV28 and TRBJ2-7; D remains unclear. Germline assignment: CDR1 MDHEN and CDR2 SYDVKM. The CDR3 consists of 12 residues. Written as DNA, the CDR3 is TGTGCGACCCGCGGAAGAACCTACGAGCAGTACTTC. Protein product: CATRGRTYEQYF.

The chain couples TRBV30 to TRBJ1-1; TRBD1 might be the D (6 bases). Trimming shortened V by 3 bases and J by 3 bases, and 11 bases separated the two germline ends. The CDR3 runs 13 residues. Germline CDR1 reads GTSNPN; CDR2 reads SVGIG (reference sequence). Here the CDR3 reads CAWRAGVDTEAFF. The CDR3 DNA sequence: TGTGCCTGGAGAGCAGGGGTAGACACTGAAGCTTTCTTT.

The genes are TRBV19 and TRBJ2-7, with TRBD2 matching over 14 bases. The germline V gene encodes CDR1 LNHDA and CDR2 SQIVND (reference sequence). J gave up 5 bases and V 4 bases, and 7 bases lay outside the gene matches. The CDR3 sequence is 16 residues long. The DNA for the CDR3 is TGTGCCAGTAGTAACGGACTAGCGGGAGGAGACGACGAGCAGTACTTC. Translation: CASSNGLAGGDDEQYF.

The chain is built from TRBV5-4 and TRBJ2-1; 7 nucleotides agree with TRBD2. Germline V lookup: CDR1 SGHNT, CDR2 YYREEE (reference sequence). The CDR3 length is 15 residues. Trimming removed 1 base from V and 7 bases from J; junction bases left unmatched: 8. CDR3: CASSLRREKKNEQFF. DNA of the CDR3: TGTGCCAGCAGCTTGAGGCGGGAGAAGAAAAATGAGCAGTTCTTC.

This chain uses TRBV6-1 with TRBJ1-1; TRBD1 matches at 10 bases. Germline-derived CDR1 and CDR2 are MNHNS and SASEGT. CDR3 length equals 13 residues. J was trimmed by 4 bases and V by 7 bases; bases with no gene match: 3. The DNA of the CDR3 is TGTGCCAGCACCCGACAGGGGGCCACTGAAGCTTTCTTT. Protein: CASTRQGATEAFF.

The chain joins TRBV4-1 to TRBJ2-2, with TRBD1 identical over 9 bases. The CDR3 contains 18 residues. The J segment lost 4 bases and the V segment lost 0 bases, leaving 9 bases of the junction unmatched. Germline V gene lookup returns CDR1 MGHRA and CDR2 YSYEKL. The CDR3 region has the DNA TGCGCCAGCAGCCAAGAAGGGTGGCGACAGGGGGGCACCGGGGAGCTGTTTTTT. It encodes CASSQEGWRQGGTGELFF.

The CDR3 is CASSLMASTYEQYF. DNA of the CDR3: TGTGCCAGCAGTTTAATGGCTTCCACCTACGAGCAGTACTTC. V usage is TRBV28 and J usage is TRBJ2-7; D call uncertain. Germline V CDR1 and CDR2: MDHEN, SYDVKM. V was shortened by 2 bases and J by 2 bases, with 10 bases between the two germline ends. This CDR3 region has 14 residues. Complete variable domain (other parts from reference TRBV28 and TRBJ2-7): DVKVTQSSRYLVKRTGEKVFLECVQDMDHENMFWYRQDPGLGLRLIYFSYDVKMKEKGDIPEGYSVSREKKERFSLILESASTNQTSMYLCASSLMASTYEQYFGPGTRLTVT.

This chain links TRBV7-9 with TRBJ2-1; TRBD2 agrees at 11 bases. The CDR3 is 15 residues long. V lost 5 bases to trimming and J lost 2 bases; unmatched junction nucleotides: 2. Germline V CDR1 and CDR2: SEHNR, FQNEAQ (reference sequence). The CDR3 spells CASSATSGTYNEQFF. CDR3 coding DNA: TGTGCCAGCAGCGCGACTAGCGGGACCTACAATGAGCAGTTCTTC.

The chain links TRBV27 to TRBJ1-2; 7 bases agree with TRBD1. V shed 6 bases, J shed 3 bases, and the junction held 4 bases outside the gene matches. The length of the CDR3 is 13 residues. Looked up from germline, CDR1 is MNHEY and CDR2 is SMNVEV (reference sequence). The CDR3 reads CASSSGQYYGYTF. The CDR3, as DNA: TGTGCCAGCAGCTCGGGACAGTACTATGGCTACACCTTC.

The chain employs TRBV7-9 and TRBJ1-6; D is possibly TRBD1 (6 bases). Trimming shortened V by 4 bases and J by 8 bases, and 12 bases separated the two germline ends. CDR3 length: 14 residues. Germline CDR1 SEHNR, CDR2 FQNEAQ (reference sequence). This CDR3 is CASSSGVGHSPLHF. The CDR3, as DNA: TGTGCCAGCAGCTCAGGGGTGGGCCATTCACCCCTCCACTTT.

The chain couples TRBV7-3 to TRBJ1-1; D unresolved. V lost 5 bases and J lost 5, with 12 bases in between. There are 13 residues in the CDR3. Per the germline V gene, CDR1 is SGHTA and CDR2 is FQGTGA. The DNA for the CDR3 is TGTGCCAGCAGCCCTCGGGAGGGAACTGAAGCTTTCTTT. Protein product: CASSPREGTEAFF. The entire variable domain, with the rest obtained from reference TRBV7-3 and TRBJ1-1, is as follows: GAGVSQTPSNKVTEKGKYVELRCDPISGHTALYWYRQSLGQGPEFLIYFQGTGAADDSGLPNDRFFAVRPEGSVSTLKIQRTERGDSAVYLCASSPREGTEAFFGQGTRLTVV.

The chain joins TRBV6-6 to TRBJ2-1; D call uncertain. The germline V and J ends were trimmed by 4 bases and 7 bases, with 5 bases remaining between them. There are 11 residues in the CDR3. The germline V gene encodes CDR1 MNHNY and CDR2 SVGAGI (reference sequence). The CDR3 region has the DNA TGTGCCAGCAGTTTGAGGAATGAGCAGTTCTTC. It codes for CASSLRNEQFF.

Turning to this clone: In the same sample, other DNA sequences code for this CDR3. The chain combines TRBV19 with TRBJ2-1; D possibly corresponds to TRBD2 (6 bases). V lost 2 bases and J lost 2, with 10 bases in between. Germline V gene lookup returns CDR1 LNHDA and CDR2 SQIVND (reference sequence). The CDR3 runs 15 residues. Here the CDR3 DNA reads TGTGCCAGTAGTATACAGGGAGGAACCTACAATGAGCAGTTCTTC. Protein: CASSIQGGTYNEQFF.

The genes are TRBV19 and TRBJ1-5; D call uncertain. The V gene's germline CDR1 is LNHDA and CDR2 SQIVND (reference sequence). The CDR3 runs 13 residues. The V and J ends lost 1 base and 7 bases respectively, with 8 bases between them. CDR3 sequence (DNA): TGTGCCAGTAGTATAGCGACGGAGCAGCCCCAGCATTTT. It codes for CASSIATEQPQHF.

With regard to this clone: Sequence at one end of the junction differs from germline and may be a read error. The chain carries TRBV18 and TRBJ2-7; a weak D match, TRBD1 (5 bases). CDR1 is KGHSH and CDR2 is LQKENI in the germline V gene. CDR3 size: 13 residues. The CDR3 is CASSLLKGYEQYF. The CDR3 DNA follows: TGTGCCAGTTCACTTTTGAAGGGGTACGAGCAGTACTTC.

The chain is built from TRBV10-2 and TRBJ2-5; 12 bases align to TRBD2. V lost 4 bases to trimming and J lost 2 bases; unmatched junction nucleotides: 2. CDR1 WSHSY and CDR2 SAAADI come from the germline V gene. The CDR3 consists of 15 residues. The CDR3 sequence is CASSVGLAGQETQYF. The CDR3 DNA is TGCGCCAGCAGTGTAGGACTAGCGGGACAAGAGACCCAGTACTTC.

The V gene is TRBV9, the J gene TRBJ1-6; D may be TRBD1 (5 bases). The CDR3 sequence is 14 residues long. The germline CDR1 and CDR2 sequences are SGDLS and YYNGEE. Between the trimmed V and J ends, which lost 0 bases and 8 bases, there was a span of 9 bases. CDR3 DNA sequence: TGTGCCAGCAGCGTAGGGCAGGGCCATTCACCCCTCCACTTT. It translates to CASSVGQGHSPLHF. Filled out from reference TRBV9 and TRBJ1-6, the complete variable domain reads DSGVTQTPKHLITATGQRVTLRCSPRSGDLSVYWYQQSLDQGLQFLIQYYNGEERAKGNILERFSAQQFPDLHSELNLSSLELGDSALYFCASSVGQGHSPLHFGNGTRLTVT.

The chain uses TRBV10-1 and TRBJ2-1, with 9 bases that match TRBD2. J lost 4 bases, V lost 5 bases, and 3 bases had no gene match. Germline-derived CDR1 and CDR2 are WNHNN and SYGVQD (reference sequence). The CDR3 extends over 14 amino acids. CDR3 in amino acids: CASSRAGGYNEQFF. CDR3 DNA sequence: TGCGCCAGCAGTCGGGCGGGAGGGTACAATGAGCAGTTCTTC.

The chain has TRBV18 and TRBJ1-4; 9 bases map to TRBD1. The CDR3 length is 13 residues. After removal of 5 bases from V and 6 bases from J, the junction contained 1 base not matched to a gene. Germline values: CDR1 KGHSH, CDR2 LQKENI. CDR3 DNA: TGTGCCAGCTCAAGGGACAGGGATGAAAAACTGTTTTTT. This gives the protein CASSRDRDEKLFF.